The 29 T cell receptor beta chains presented below share a single source sample, sequenced in a study of blood T cell repertoires in COVID-19. TCRdb keeps only in-frame clones here, not all; method: immunoSEQ multiplex PCR. The sample holds about 140,000 clones, approximately 84% seen once. Material: peripheral blood. The receptors derive from a human donor in a cohort sampled during active COVID-19.

J is TRBJ2-2 and V is TRBV27; a possible D gene is TRBD2 (5 bases). Per the germline V gene, CDR1 is MNHEY and CDR2 is SMNVEV (reference sequence). Trimming removed 9 bases from V and 4 bases from J, with 21 bases in between. There are 16 residues in the CDR3. The CDR3 coding sequence is TGTGCCAGTAGAGGGCCGACATGGTCGGGCACCGGGGAGCTGTTTTTT. This encodes CASRGPTWSGTGELFF.

The table lists this clone with a few counts. This chain links TRBV5-1 with TRBJ2-3; a possible D gene is TRBD2 (7 bases). Trimming shortened V by 3 bases and J by 0 bases, and 20 bases separated the two germline ends. Germline CDR1 is SGHRS and CDR2 is YFSETQ. CDR3 length: 18 residues. DNA for the CDR3: TGCGCCAGCAGCTCGGGGAGGGGGGCGCATCGTAGCACAGATACGCAGTATTTT. It specifies CASSSGRGAHRSTDTQYF.

The chain recombines TRBV10-3 with TRBJ2-3, with 7 bases lining up with TRBD2. Germline loops: CDR1 ENHRY, CDR2 SYGVKD. V was pared by 10 bases and J by 3 bases, with 10 bases of the junction left unmatched. The CDR3 is 14 amino acids. The CDR3 loop is CATSGGGGTDTQYF. Written as DNA, the CDR3 is TGTGCCACTAGCGGAGGAGGCGGTACAGATACGCAGTATTTT.

The chain combines TRBV12-2 with TRBJ1-4. TRBV12-2 is an annotated pseudogene. This CDR3 is built from 19 residues. CDR3 coding DNA: TGTGCAAGTCGCAGTCGACGGGGGAAAACAGAATCAACTAATGAAAAACTGTTTTTT. Translating it yields CASRSRRGKTESTNEKLFF.

This chain joins TRBV7-9 and TRBJ1-6; D is uncertain. V was clipped by 3 bases and J by 7 bases, with 4 bases between them. This CDR3 comprises 12 residues. From germline, CDR1 is SEHNR and CDR2 FQNEAQ (reference sequence). CDR3 coding DNA: TGTGCCAGCAGCTTCGGGAATTCACCCCTCCACTTT. Amino acid sequence: CASSFGNSPLHF.

This chain connects TRBV7-9 to TRBJ1-2; 8 bases line up with TRBD1. Germline trimming cut 5 bases from V and 7 bases from J; bases unmatched to any gene: 6. Germline CDR1 and CDR2: SEHNR and FQNEAQ (reference sequence). The CDR3 is 13 residues long. In nucleotides, the CDR3 is TGTGCCAGCAGCGCGGGACAGGAGGCTGGCTACACCTTC. Translation gives CASSAGQEAGYTF.

The V and J genes are TRBV5-4 and TRBJ1-6, with 7 bases aligning to TRBD1. V lost 4 bases and J lost 2; bases outside the gene matches: 9. From germline, CDR1 is SGHNT and CDR2 YYREEE (reference sequence). The CDR3 consists of 17 residues. CDR3 nucleotide sequence: TGTGCCAGCAGCAATTATTCTGGGACAGCCTATAATTCACCCCTCCACTTT. Protein product: CASSNYSGTAYNSPLHF.

J is TRBJ2-7 and V is TRBV7-2; TRBD1 matches at 7 bases. The CDR3 contains 15 residues. CDR1 and CDR2 (germline): SGHTA, FQGNSA. The J segment lost 0 bases and the V segment lost 2 bases, leaving 4 bases of the junction unmatched. The CDR3 sequence: CASSLRQGGSYEQYF. CDR3 in DNA: TGTGCCAGCAGCTTAAGACAGGGCGGCTCCTACGAGCAGTACTTC.

The J gene is TRBJ2-3, the V gene TRBV2; no clear D gene. Deletions cut 3 bases from V and 0 bases from J, with 10 bases between. The CDR3 runs to 15 residues. Germline CDR1 SNHLY, CDR2 FYNNEI. CDR3 sequence reads: CASSDVGISTDTQYF. CDR3 nucleotides: TGTGCCAGCAGTGATGTGGGCATCAGCACAGATACGCAGTATTTT.

With regard to this clone: Relative to the germline gene, one junction end is altered; a read error may explain this. The chain links TRBV29-1 to TRBJ1-1; TRBD1 matches 8 bases. Germline CDR1 and CDR2: SQVTM and ANQGSEA. The CDR3 length is 11 residues. DNA for the CDR3: TGCAGCGTTGACGGAGACAGGGGTGGAACCTTT. It specifies CSVDGDRGGTF.

V and J are TRBV6-5 and TRBJ1-5; 8 bases fit TRBD1. Germline trimming cut 0 bases from V and 5 bases from J; bases unmatched to any gene: 6. In germline, CDR1 is MNHEY, CDR2 SVGAGI. This CDR3 is 16 amino acids long. Here the CDR3 DNA reads TGTGCCAGCAGTTACTCCGGCAGGGGGCGGGATCAGCCCCAGCATTTT. This gives the protein CASSYSGRGRDQPQHF.

The chain joins TRBV6-5 to TRBJ1-2; D might be TRBD1 (6 bases). Germline V lookup: CDR1 MNHEY, CDR2 SVGAGI. The CDR3 runs 13 residues. V shed 7 bases and J shed 8 bases, with 17 bases lying between them. The CDR3 sequence is CASTLRGAKGYTF. For the CDR3, the DNA is TGTGCCAGCACCCTGCGGGGGGCTAAAGGCTACACCTTC.

CDR3 DNA: TGTGCCAGCAATCGGAACGTTAGGGGACAGGGATACAATGAGCAGTTCTTC. Translation gives CASNRNVRGQGYNEQFF. The J gene is TRBJ2-1, the V gene TRBV6-6; 9 bases are shared with TRBD1. This CDR3 has 17 amino acids. CDR1 MNHNY and CDR2 SVGAGI come from the germline V gene (reference sequence). V lost 7 bases to trimming and J lost 4 bases; unmatched junction nucleotides: 14.

This sequence joins TRBV28 and TRBJ2-7; tentatively, D is TRBD2 (6 bases). The germline V gene encodes CDR1 MDHEN and CDR2 SYDVKM. The ends were cut back, 7 bases at V and 5 bases at J, with 18 bases in the middle. This CDR3 is built from 14 residues. CDR3 sequence (DNA): TGTGCCAGCACTCCTGGCGGGGCAACTCACGAGCAGTACTTC. Translated, it gives CASTPGGATHEQYF.

This clone has a handful of counts. The chain has TRBV18 and TRBJ2-7, with D possibly matching TRBD2 (5 bases). The CDR3 spans 13 residues. Germline V gives CDR1 KGHSH, CDR2 LQKENI. V was pared by 3 bases and J by 6 bases, with 12 bases between. The CDR3 sequence is CASSPGEYGEQYF. CDR3 coding DNA: TGTGCCAGCTCACCCGGGGAGTATGGCGAGCAGTACTTC.

The CDR3 region is CASESRAGLINEQFF. In nucleotides, the CDR3 is TGTGCCAGCGAATCCCGTGCGGGACTAATCAATGAGCAGTTCTTC. This sequence joins TRBV6-5 and TRBJ2-1; 7 bases fit TRBD2. J was trimmed by 6 bases and V by 8 bases; bases with no gene match: 13. Germline CDR1 MNHEY, CDR2 SVGAGI. There are 15 residues in the CDR3.

The V gene is TRBV3-1 (or the pseudogene TRBV3-2), the J gene TRBJ2-7; 8 bases agree with TRBD2. The germline V gene encodes CDR1 LGHDT and CDR2 YNNKEL (reference sequence). The trim removed 1 base at V and 7 bases at J, leaving 9 bases unmatched. The CDR3 contains 15 residues. Here the CDR3 DNA reads TGTGCCAGCAGCCAAGGGGGGGGGACTAGTTGGGAGCAGTACTTC. This sequence encodes CASSQGGGTSWEQYF.

This clone was seen more than once but under ten times. The chain carries TRBV7-9 and TRBJ2-7, with TRBD2 matching 8 bases. The length of the CDR3 is 13 residues. J was trimmed by 6 bases and V by 7 bases; bases with no gene match: 8. Looked up from germline, CDR1 is SEHNR and CDR2 is FQNEAQ (reference sequence). The CDR3 DNA is TGTGCCAGCAATGGGGCGGGGGGTCTCGAGCAGTACTTC. Protein sequence: CASNGAGGLEQYF.

The rearrangement joins TRBV5-1 to TRBJ2-7, with 12 bases lining up with TRBD2. CDR3 length: 15 amino acids. The germline V gene has CDR1 SGHRS and CDR2 YFSETQ. V dropped 4 bases and J dropped 3; count of bases not matched to a gene: 5. The CDR3 sequence: CASSQGTSGLYEQYF. As DNA, the CDR3 is TGCGCCAGCAGCCAAGGGACTAGCGGGCTCTACGAGCAGTACTTC.

The V gene is TRBV19, the J gene TRBJ2-3; 7 bases are shared with TRBD1. Germline CDR1 LNHDA, CDR2 SQIVND (reference sequence). The V segment lost 5 bases and the J segment 2 bases; nucleotides outside the gene matches: 4. This CDR3 has 14 residues. This CDR3 is CASSPGQYTDTQYF. The DNA for the CDR3 is TGTGCCAGTAGTCCGGGACAGTACACAGATACGCAGTATTTT.

V and J are TRBV5-5 and TRBJ1-4, with D tentatively TRBD1 (6 bases). V was trimmed by 4 bases and J by 7 bases, leaving 14 bases between them. This CDR3 has 14 amino acids. Germline assignment: CDR1 SGHKS and CDR2 YYEKEE (reference sequence). DNA for the CDR3: TGTGCCAGCAGCCTCGGGGGGACACCTGAAAAACTGTTTTTT. Translated: CASSLGGTPEKLFF.

V usage is TRBV28 and J usage is TRBJ1-2, with 8 bases fitting TRBD1. Germline CDR1 MDHEN, CDR2 SYDVKM. This CDR3 has 15 residues. The J segment lost 3 bases and the V segment lost 6 bases, leaving 9 bases of the junction unmatched. This CDR3 is CASRYTGGLHYGYTF. The CDR3, as DNA: TGTGCCAGCAGATACACAGGGGGACTCCACTATGGCTACACCTTC.

The V gene is TRBV4-2, the J gene TRBJ1-1; 8 bases align to TRBD1. The V gene end was trimmed by 0 bases and the J gene end by 5 bases; junction bases not matched to a gene: 5. CDR3 length equals 15 residues. CDR1 LGHNA and CDR2 YNFKEQ come from the germline V gene. The CDR3 region has the DNA TGTGCCAGCAGCCAAGATTACAGGGGGAATACTGAAGCTTTCTTT. This translates into CASSQDYRGNTEAFF.

The V gene is TRBV9, the J gene TRBJ2-7; D call uncertain. Germline V CDR1 and CDR2: SGDLS, YYNGEE. V gave up 3 bases and J gave up 4 bases, with 11 bases separating them. The CDR3 is 13 residues long. The CDR3 sequence: CASSAGRSYEQYF. The CDR3 nucleotides are TGTGCCAGCAGCGCAGGCCGCAGTTACGAGCAGTACTTC.

The chain employs TRBV6-4 and TRBJ2-1, with 8 bases identical to TRBD1. The trim removed 1 base at V and 7 bases at J, leaving 6 bases unmatched. This CDR3 contains 15 residues. Germline CDR1 reads MRHNA; CDR2 reads SNTAGT. CDR3 in amino acids: CASSDLGQGMNEQFF. The DNA of the CDR3 is TGTGCCAGCAGTGACTTAGGACAGGGCATGAATGAGCAGTTCTTC.

The chain carries TRBV21-1 and TRBJ1-1; TRBD1 was called by the table and not checked on the DNA. TRBV21-1 is reported as a pseudogene. The CDR3 runs to 17 residues. The CDR3 protein is CASSKWDRVRVAAEAFF. The CDR3 bases are TGTGCCAGCAGCAAGTGGGACAGGGTGAGGGTAGCGGCTGAAGCTTTCTTT.

This clone was observed a handful of times. The chain recombines TRBV5-1 with TRBJ2-3; 9 positions match TRBD1. V lost 4 bases to trimming and J lost 3 bases; unmatched junction nucleotides: 9. This CDR3 is built from 16 residues. Germline CDR1 reads SGHRS; CDR2 reads YFSETQ. The CDR3, as DNA: TGCGCCAGCAGCAGCCGACAGGGGGGTGGAACAGATACGCAGTATTTT. Translation: CASSSRQGGGTDTQYF.

The chain couples TRBV9 to TRBJ2-1; 7 bases align to TRBD2. Germline V gives CDR1 SGDLS, CDR2 YYNGEE. The CDR3 is 16 amino acids. V trimming: 4 bases; J trimming: 2 bases; junction bases outside the gene matches: 9. The chain's CDR3 is CASSWGGRGTYNEQFF. In DNA form, the CDR3 reads TGTGCCAGCAGCTGGGGAGGGCGGGGGACCTACAATGAGCAGTTCTTC.

This chain uses TRBV2 with TRBJ1-1; a possible D gene is TRBD1 (6 bases). Between the trimmed V and J ends, which lost 4 bases and 1 base, there was a span of 16 bases. The CDR3 spans 16 residues. Germline assignment: CDR1 SNHLY and CDR2 FYNNEI. CDR3 sequence (DNA): TGTGCCAGCAGTGTTGTGGGGGCGCAGAGGAACACTGAAGCTTTCTTT. Residues: CASSVVGAQRNTEAFF.